A single sample gave rise to the 30 T cell receptor beta chains below, sequenced in a study of cytomegalovirus exposure and HLA in healthy donors. PCR involved 60 Vbeta and 13 Jbeta primers. This table comes from immunoSEQ multiplex PCR, and its TCRdb copy is limited to in-frame clones, with some not included. Here the sample spans fewer than 200,000 clones, 65% to 75% being singletons. The sample was PBMCs. The receptor source for this set is a girl between 5 and 17 years old in good health and CMV-seronegative.

A few counts support this clone. The chain uses TRBV9 and TRBJ2-1; 9 positions match TRBD1. The CDR3 extends over 15 amino acids. Trimming cost V 3 bases and J 8 bases; bases outside gene matches: 9. The germline gives CDR1 SGDLS, CDR2 YYNGEE. CDR3 sequence: CASSATGQGLYEQFF. In DNA form, the CDR3 reads TGTGCCAGCAGCGCCACGGGACAGGGTCTCTATGAGCAGTTCTTC.

Written as DNA, the CDR3 is TGTGCCAGCAGTACCAACTTACCAGGGGATACGCAGTATTTT. It is translated as CASSTNLPGDTQYF. V is TRBV6-5 and J is TRBJ2-3; perhaps TRBD1 as D (5 bases). The germline CDR1 and CDR2 sequences are MNHEY and SVGAGI. V lost 5 bases and J lost 6, with 15 bases in between. The CDR3 is 14 amino acids.

This chain joins TRBV30 and TRBJ1-2; TRBD1 aligns across 9 bases. The germline CDR1 and CDR2 sequences are GTSNPN and SVGIG (reference sequence). CDR3 length: 15 residues. After removal of 3 bases from V and 2 bases from J, the junction contained 7 bases not matched to a gene. DNA for the CDR3: TGTGCCTGGAGGGACAGGGGCCTCCCCAACTATGGCTACACCTTC. As protein: CAWRDRGLPNYGYTF.

V is TRBV7-9 and J is TRBJ2-3, with 7 bases aligning to TRBD1. CDR3 length: 14 amino acids. CDR1 is SEHNR, CDR2 FQNEAQ, per germline (reference sequence). V shed 6 bases, J shed 5 bases, and the junction held 8 bases outside the gene matches. For the CDR3, the DNA is TGTGCCAGCAGTTACGACAGGGCAGGAGATACGCAGTATTTT. Protein: CASSYDRAGDTQYF.

This chain links TRBV19 with TRBJ2-5; perhaps TRBD1 as D (6 bases). Germline V gene sequence: CDR1 LNHDA, CDR2 SQIVND (reference sequence). The CDR3 contains 15 residues. V was pared by 1 base and J by 1 base, with 10 bases between. CDR3 sequence reads: CASSIGRTAQETQYF. The CDR3 DNA reads as TGTGCCAGTAGTATAGGTAGGACAGCCCAAGAGACCCAGTACTTC.

This clone was observed a handful of times. The chain has TRBV2 and TRBJ2-2; no firm D call. V was trimmed by 7 bases and J by 3 bases, leaving 12 bases between them. CDR3 length: 14 residues. The V gene's germline CDR1 is SNHLY and CDR2 FYNNEI. The CDR3 protein is CASNEEWDTGELFF. CDR3 sequence (DNA): TGTGCCAGCAACGAGGAATGGGACACCGGGGAGCTGTTTTTT.

This clone was seen only a few times. V usage is TRBV5-6 and J usage is TRBJ1-5, with D possibly TRBD1 on 5 matching bases. The ends were cut back, 4 bases at V and 0 bases at J, with 8 bases in the middle. The CDR3 has 14 residues. The germline V gene has CDR1 SGHDT and CDR2 YYEEEE. This CDR3 is CASSHRYSNQPQHF. CDR3 bases: TGTGCCAGCAGCCACAGGTATAGCAATCAGCCCCAGCATTTT. The whole variable domain, filled in from reference TRBV5-6 and TRBJ1-5, reads DAGVTQSPTHLIKTRGQQVTLRCSPKSGHDTVSWYQQALGQGPQFIFQYYEEEERQRGNFPDRFSGHQFPNYSSELNVNALLLGDSALYLCASSHRYSNQPQHFGDGTRLSIL.

The chain couples TRBV19 to TRBJ1-1, with D possibly TRBD1 on 5 matching bases. The germline CDR1 and CDR2 sequences are LNHDA and SQIVND (reference sequence). This CDR3 has 14 amino acids. V gave up 7 bases and J gave up 2 bases, with 14 bases separating them. The CDR3 coding sequence is TGTGCCAGTACAGAATCGGGGGGTAACACTGAAGCTTTCTTT. It translates to CASTESGGNTEAFF.

The rearrangement uses TRBV6-4 and TRBJ1-3; D is possibly TRBD1 (5 bases). The CDR3 contains 13 residues. Trimming removed 3 bases from V and 2 bases from J, with 5 bases in between. From germline, CDR1 is MRHNA and CDR2 SNTAGT. In DNA, the CDR3 is TGTGCCAGCAGTGAGGACACTGGAAACACCATATATTTT. It codes for CASSEDTGNTIYF.

The V and J genes are TRBV7-8 and TRBJ1-6; TRBD1 matches 9 bases. The CDR3 totals 15 residues. Germline-derived CDR1 and CDR2 are SGHVS and FQNEAQ. Germline trimming cut 2 bases from V and 10 bases from J; bases unmatched to any gene: 6. The CDR3 nucleotides are TGTGCCAGCAGCTTAAGACAGGGGGAGGAATCACCCCTCCACTTT. Translating it yields CASSLRQGEESPLHF.

The chain carries TRBV7-9 and TRBJ2-7; TRBD1 agrees at 9 bases. V shed 5 bases and J 2 bases; nucleotides not matched to a gene: 4. The germline gives CDR1 SEHNR, CDR2 FQNEAQ (reference sequence). The CDR3 is 14 amino acids. CDR3 in amino acids: CASSPGQGTYEQYF. The CDR3 coding sequence is TGTGCCAGCAGCCCGGGACAGGGTACCTACGAGCAGTACTTC.

The chain uses TRBV27 and TRBJ2-1; D unresolved. This CDR3 comprises 11 residues. Trimming pared 8 bases from V and 4 bases from J, leaving 6 bases between. Germline lookup yields CDR1 MNHEY and CDR2 SMNVEV (reference sequence). This chain's CDR3 is CASFQYNEQFF. For the CDR3, the DNA is TGTGCCAGCTTTCAATACAATGAGCAGTTCTTC.

The chain links TRBV6-1 to TRBJ2-1; TRBD2 aligns across 10 bases. Per the germline V gene, CDR1 is MNHNS and CDR2 is SASEGT. The CDR3 is 15 residues long. J was trimmed by 7 bases and V by 2 bases; bases with no gene match: 5. The CDR3 DNA reads as TGTGCCAGCAGTGAAAGTAGCGGGGGGATAAATGAGCAGTTCTTC. This sequence encodes CASSESSGGINEQFF.

J is TRBJ2-7 and V is TRBV20-1; D ambiguous. V gave up 0 bases and J gave up 5 bases, with 5 bases separating them. The CDR3 is made up of 11 amino acids. Germline CDR1 is DFQATT and CDR2 is SNEGSKA (reference sequence). CDR3 in amino acids: CSARDRDEQYF. CDR3 bases: TGCAGTGCTAGAGATCGGGACGAGCAGTACTTC.

This sequence joins TRBV4-1 and TRBJ1-5; 9 bases fit TRBD1. CDR1 is MGHRA, CDR2 YSYEKL, per germline. This CDR3 is 15 amino acids long. V lost 1 base, J lost 2 bases, and 0 bases stayed unmatched. Here the CDR3 DNA reads TGCGCCAGCAGCCAAGGACAGGGGGGCAATCAGCCCCAGCATTTT. It yields the protein CASSQGQGGNQPQHF.

The chain is built from TRBV5-1 and TRBJ2-1; D is ambiguous. The CDR3 length is 15 residues. V was trimmed by 2 bases and J by 5 bases, leaving 14 bases between them. CDR1 SGHRS and CDR2 YFSETQ come from the germline V gene. CDR3 coding DNA: TGCGCCAGCAGCTTATCTCTCGGCGGAGACAATGAGCAGTTCTTC. Translation gives CASSLSLGGDNEQFF.

V usage is TRBV23-1 and J usage is TRBJ1-2; TRBD1 is a possible D gene (5 bases). TRBV23-1 is reported as an ORF; its role is uncertain. The germline V and J ends were trimmed by 8 bases and 6 bases, with 7 bases remaining between them. CDR3 length equals 10 residues. In DNA, the CDR3 is TGCGCCAGCGGGACTAATGGCTACACCTTC. This gives the protein CASGTNGYTF.

This clone is a singleton in its sample. The CDR3: CASSPSGGGYNEQFF. In DNA, the CDR3 is TGTGCCAGCTCACCAAGTGGCGGGGGGTACAATGAGCAGTTCTTC. The chain carries TRBV18 and TRBJ2-1, with TRBD2 identical over 8 bases. CDR3 length: 15 residues. Per the germline V gene, CDR1 is KGHSH and CDR2 is LQKENI. The V and J ends lost 2 bases and 4 bases, in that order; junction bases with no gene match: 4.

The chain is built from TRBV21-1 and TRBJ1-5; the table gives TRBD1 as D, unverified against the DNA. TRBV21-1 is shown as a pseudogene. The CDR3 has 17 amino acids. The CDR3: CASSKSDRGGGNQPQHF. The CDR3 coding sequence is TGTGCCAGCAGCAAATCGGACAGGGGAGGGGGCAATCAGCCCCAGCATTTT.

The V gene is TRBV9, the J gene TRBJ2-2; D call uncertain. From germline, CDR1 is SGDLS and CDR2 YYNGEE. V was pared by 4 bases and J by 5 bases, with 6 bases between. The CDR3 extends over 12 amino acids. CDR3 residues: CASSRETGELFF. CDR3 DNA: TGTGCCAGCAGCAGAGAGACCGGGGAGCTGTTTTTT.

The sample holds a few counts of this clone. The V call is TRBV5-1, the J call TRBJ1-4; unclear D gene. CDR1 is SGHRS, CDR2 YFSETQ, per germline. The V and J ends lost 4 bases and 2 bases respectively, with 21 bases between them. This CDR3 has 18 residues. This chain's CDR3 is CASSMTYTPGVTNEKLFF. Written as DNA, the CDR3 is TGCGCCAGCAGCATGACCTACACACCCGGGGTGACTAATGAAAAACTGTTTTTT.

The V call is TRBV15, the J call TRBJ2-7; D ambiguous. Germline CDR1 is LNHNV and CDR2 is YYDKDF (reference sequence). This CDR3 is built from 14 residues. V was cut by 5 bases and J by 3 bases, with 14 bases left in between. The CDR3 DNA sequence: TGTGCCACCAGCGGAGCCCCTTTCAGCTACGAGCAGTACTTC. Its protein product is CATSGAPFSYEQYF.

The chain combines TRBV5-4 with TRBJ1-6; possible D gene TRBD1, 5 bases. Germline loops: CDR1 SGHNT, CDR2 YYREEE (reference sequence). V was shortened by 1 base and J by 2 bases, with 13 bases between the two germline ends. This CDR3 has 17 residues. The CDR3 loop is CASSLRGRATYNSPLHF. For the CDR3, the DNA is TGTGCCAGCAGCTTGAGGGGCAGGGCCACCTATAATTCACCCCTCCACTTT.

This clone appeared a few times. V gene TRBV11-2 combines with J gene TRBJ1-5, with D possibly being TRBD1 (6 bases). Germline V lookup: CDR1 SGHAT, CDR2 FQNNGV. With 4 bases removed from V and 6 bases from J, the gap between germline ends came to 16 bases. This CDR3 is 15 amino acids long. The CDR3 sequence is CASSSEQGTGQPQHF. For the CDR3, the DNA is TGTGCCAGCAGCTCCGAACAGGGAACGGGTCAGCCCCAGCATTTT.

This rearrangement joins TRBV5-4 to TRBJ2-7; TRBD1 might be the D (6 bases). The CDR3 has 13 residues. Germline V gene sequence: CDR1 SGHNT, CDR2 YYREEE (reference sequence). V gave up 4 bases and J gave up 2 bases, with 10 bases separating them. The CDR3 sequence is CASSADRTYEQYF. In DNA, the CDR3 is TGTGCCAGCAGCGCGGACAGAACCTACGAGCAGTACTTC.

The chain links TRBV21-1 to TRBJ1-1; the table's D call, TRBD1, has no DNA check behind it. TRBV21-1 is assigned pseudogene status. The CDR3 consists of 14 residues. Here the CDR3 reads CASSPGTPNTEAFF. The CDR3 coding sequence is TGTGCCAGCAGCCCGGGGACACCTAACACTGAAGCTTTCTTT.

The chain links TRBV7-8 to TRBJ2-3; 8 bases match TRBD2. The V gene end was trimmed by 3 bases and the J gene end by 2 bases; junction bases not matched to a gene: 16. Germline CDR1 SGHVS, CDR2 FQNEAQ. The CDR3 totals 19 residues. The CDR3 DNA follows: TGTGCCAGCAGCTTCTTCCTTCCGGGGGGGCCGGCGACCACAGATACGCAGTATTTT. Its translation is CASSFFLPGGPATTDTQYF.

J is TRBJ2-5 and V is TRBV27, with D perhaps TRBD2 (7 bases). The V gene's germline CDR1 is MNHEY and CDR2 SMNVEV (reference sequence). Trimming pared 0 bases from V and 2 bases from J, leaving 16 bases between. This CDR3 comprises 17 residues. CDR3 residues: CASSLSMGGRSQETQYF. CDR3 nucleotides: TGTGCCAGCAGTTTATCGATGGGGGGGCGTAGTCAAGAGACCCAGTACTTC.

The chain's CDR3 is CASSPGGGGAREQFF. The CDR3, as DNA: TGTGCCAGCAGCCCCGGGGGCGGGGGGGCGCGTGAGCAGTTCTTC. The J gene is TRBJ2-1, the V gene TRBV7-2, with 9 bases that match TRBD2. The germline V gene has CDR1 SGHTA and CDR2 FQGNSA. Trimming cost V 5 bases and J 9 bases; bases outside gene matches: 11. The CDR3 is 15 amino acids.

The chain links TRBV5-1 to TRBJ1-2; a possible D gene is TRBD1 (5 bases). Trimming cost V 2 bases and J 2 bases, with 7 bases left between them. The V gene's germline CDR1 is SGHRS and CDR2 YFSETQ. The CDR3 has 13 residues. Here the CDR3 DNA reads TGCGCCAGCAGCTTCGACAGAAACTATGGCTACACCTTC. It codes for CASSFDRNYGYTF.